The 5 T cell receptor beta chains reported below all come from one sample, sequenced in a study of T and B cells in COVID-19 patients. TRB rearrangements were amplified by multiplex PCR with BIOMED2 TRB-A/B primers. TCRdb re-called the multiplex PCR reads through MiXCR, storing one row per CDR3 protein. The sample records tens of thousands of distinct CDR3 sequences, around a third being singletons. From blood, about 240-550 ng of genomic DNA served as TRB template. The sequenced material came from blood. All receptors derive from a human donor who had recovered from COVID-19.

This clonotype was counted between two and nine times. The chain combines TRBV6-1 with TRBJ1-6; tentatively, D is TRBD1 (5 bases). The CDR3 covers 14 residues. CDR1 and CDR2 (germline): MNHNS, SASEGT. Trimming removed 5 bases from V and 10 bases from J, with 15 bases in between. The CDR3, as DNA: TGTGCCAGCAGTACGGACTACGGGGACTCACCCCTCCACTTT. Protein sequence: CASSTDYGDSPLHF.

The chain links TRBV4-3 to TRBJ1-2; D unclear. The CDR3 is 15 amino acids. The germline V and J ends were trimmed by 1 base and 5 bases, with 14 bases remaining between them. Germline V gene lookup returns CDR1 LGHNA and CDR2 YSLEER. The CDR3 bases are TGCGCCAGCAGCCAAGTGGAACAGCGTCATTATGGCTACACCTTC. The encoded protein is CASSQVEQRHYGYTF.

This chain connects TRBV11-1 to TRBJ1-2, with unresolved D. Trimming stripped 1 base from V and 0 bases from J, with 12 bases between. The CDR3 contains 16 residues. CDR1 and CDR2 (germline): SGHAT, FQDESV (reference sequence). Written as DNA, the CDR3 is TGTGCCAGCAGCTTAGAATACGGAACAGCTAACTATGGCTACACCTTC. Translated: CASSLEYGTANYGYTF. The variable domain in full, completed from reference TRBV11-1 and TRBJ1-2, reads EAEVAQSPRYKITEKSQAVAFWCDPISGHATLYWYRQILGQGPELLVQFQDESVVDDSQLPKDRFSAERLKGVDSTLKIQPAELGDSAMYLCASSLEYGTANYGYTFGSGTRLTVV.

As regards this clonotype: A much larger clone differs by one base, so this may be a read error. The J gene is TRBJ2-3, the V gene TRBV6-5; 8 bases fit TRBD2. Germline-derived CDR1 and CDR2 are MNHEY and SVGAGI. The ends lost 8 bases at V and 0 bases at J; junction bases unmatched: 7. The length of the CDR3 is 15 residues. The CDR3 sequence is CASGPRGVSTDTQYF. The CDR3 coding sequence is TGTGCCAGCGGACCGCGGGGGGTGAGCACAGATACGCAGTATTTT.

V gene TRBV6-5 combines with J gene TRBJ2-7; a weak D match, TRBD1 (8 bases). Germline values: CDR1 MNHEY, CDR2 SVGAGI. The V and J ends lost 6 bases and 6 bases respectively, with 18 bases between them. CDR3 length equals 14 residues. Here the CDR3 DNA reads TGTGCCAGCAGACGACCAGGGGGCGGGGGCGAGCAGTACTTC. Protein sequence: CASRRPGGGGEQYF.